This T cell receptor beta chain was profiled in a study of response to subunit inactivated influenza vaccine. This clonotype was picked up a small number of times. Antigen: not known. This CDR3 is built from 13 residues. V lost 6 bases to trimming and J lost 6 bases, with 12 bases between them. Germline CDR1 reads MNHNS; CDR2 reads SASEGT. A single record per CDR3 protein comes from TCRdb applying MiXCR to the RT-PCR reads. The sample records 500,000 to 750,000 distinct CDR3 sequences, 11% to 15% being singletons. General study results and limits: Authors suggested that a seasonal influenza vaccination recruits few new T cells each time.

Sequences were derived from PBMCs from blood, sampled 12 days after vaccination. This chain joins TRBV6-1 and TRBJ1-5, with unresolved D. This TCR was recovered from a man in his fifties or sixties who received an inactivated influenza vaccine. This CDR3 is CASSGSRRQPQHF. As DNA, the CDR3 is TGTGCCAGCAGCGGCAGTAGGCGTCAGCCCCAGCATTTT.